This TCR beta chain was found in a study of T cell repertoires in ileal Crohn's disease. At the level of the study: From the surgical specimen's inflamed ileum, biopsies were taken as M0. Around 0.45 micrograms of biopsy DNA per sample underwent TCRB immunosequencing. The study, taken as a whole, reports: High-frequency clones were more common in sorted CD8 than CD4 cells. Clonality above 26.8% at surgery always came with endoscopic recurrence.

Trimming cost V 3 bases and J 3 bases, with 11 bases left between them. The CDR3 sequence is 13 residues long. Per the germline V gene, CDR1 is GTSNPN and CDR2 is SVGIG (reference sequence). TCRdb's table, derived via immunoSEQ multiplex PCR, lists solely in-frame clones and lacks some. The sample shows under 13,000 clones, over 75% of them seen only once. Notes on this clone: The antigen is not known.

The time point: inflamed ileum from the surgical specimen. Source material: ileal tissue. This TCR was sampled from an adult with Crohn's disease. The chain employs TRBV30 and TRBJ2-5; no reliable D call. The CDR3 here is CAWSGTAEETQYF. CDR3 sequence (DNA): TGTGCCTGGAGCGGCACCGCCGAAGAGACCCAGTACTTC.